This TCR beta chain was documented in a study of shared clonotypes between healthy human individuals. The CDR3 consists of 18 residues. Germline values: CDR1 SGDLS, CDR2 YYNGEE. With V trimmed by 2 bases and J by 6 bases, 11 bases remained unmatched. The sample holds one count of this clone. Sequencing used immunoSEQ multiplex PCR; TCRdb keeps in-frame clones, though not all of them. Of some 2.3 million clones in the sample, 80% to 95% were seen once. The V and J genes are TRBV9 and TRBJ2-1; 13 bases match TRBD2. The receptor comes from a man in his late teens or twenties in good health. Some clones in this sample may be carry-over from other donors' samples. Source material: naive CD4+ T cells from PBMCs. As for subset: CD45RA+ positively selected. The CDR3 DNA reads TGTGCCAGCAGCGTTAGTACTAGCGGGAGGGCCGGCGGCAATGAGCAGTTCTTC. This gives the protein CASSVSTSGRAGGNEQFF. The full variable domain, its missing parts supplied by reference TRBV9 and TRBJ2-1, is DSGVTQTPKHLITATGQRVTLRCSPRSGDLSVYWYQQSLDQGLQFLIQYYNGEERAKGNILERFSAQQFPDLHSELNLSSLELGDSALYFCASSVSTSGRAGGNEQFFGPGTRLTVL.